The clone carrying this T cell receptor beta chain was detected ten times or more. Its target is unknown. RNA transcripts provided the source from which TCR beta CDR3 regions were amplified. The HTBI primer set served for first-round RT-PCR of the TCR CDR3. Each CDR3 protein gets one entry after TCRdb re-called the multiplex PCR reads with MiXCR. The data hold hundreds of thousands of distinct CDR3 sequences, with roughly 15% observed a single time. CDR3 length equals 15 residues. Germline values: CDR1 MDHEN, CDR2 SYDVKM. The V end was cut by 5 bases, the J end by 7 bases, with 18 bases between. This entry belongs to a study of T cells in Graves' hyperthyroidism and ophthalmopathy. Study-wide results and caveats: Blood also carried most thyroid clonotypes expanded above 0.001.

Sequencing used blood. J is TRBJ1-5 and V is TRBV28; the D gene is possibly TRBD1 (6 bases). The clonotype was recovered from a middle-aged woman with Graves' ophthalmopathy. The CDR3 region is CASSPGASRGQPQHF. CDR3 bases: TGTGCCAGCAGTCCAGGGGCGTCCAGAGGGCAGCCCCAGCATTTT.